What follows are 20 T cell receptor beta chains derived from one specimen sequenced in a study of blood T cells in healthy people across ages. The authors ran a second PCR of about 6 to 11 cycles using a sample-barcoded 5' primer and a J-beta primer mix. TCRdb used MiXCR to reprocess the 5' RACE reads, holding one entry per CDR3 protein. The sample records about 1.6 million distinct CDR3 sequences, about 31% being singletons. Material: blood. The receptors were gathered from a young woman in good health.

This clonotype came up a few times. The V gene is TRBV7-3, the J gene TRBJ2-6, with D maybe TRBD2 (6 bases). Trimming cost V 2 bases and J 13 bases, with 9 bases left between them. Germline V gene data show CDR1 as SGHTA and CDR2 as FQGTGA. The CDR3 is made up of 12 amino acids. Written as DNA, the CDR3 is TGTGCCAGCAGCTTATCCGGGGGAGTCCTGACTTTC. It encodes CASSLSGGVLTF.

Comment on this clonotype: An end of the junction does not agree with germline; a read error may underlie this. This chain links TRBV6-6 with TRBJ1-1; D is undetermined. CDR1 and CDR2 (germline): MNHNY, SVGAGI (reference sequence). The CDR3 length is 15 residues. CDR3 in amino acids: CANSYRVLMNTEAFF. CDR3 nucleotide sequence: TGTGCCAACAGTTACCGGGTCTTAATGAACACTGAAGCTTTCTTT.

This sequence joins TRBV20-1 and TRBJ2-4; D is possibly TRBD2 (7 bases). The end of the DNA is better explained by TRBJ2-7, so the J call may be wrong. Germline CDR1 is DFQATT and CDR2 is SNEGSKA (reference sequence). The CDR3 totals 16 residues. CDR3 amino acids: CSARDSTGGRGYEQYF. The CDR3 DNA sequence: TGCAGTGCTAGAGATTCCACCGGGGGGCGAGGTTACGAGCAGTACTTC.

This clonotype was recorded at least ten times. This rearrangement joins TRBV7-9 to TRBJ1-2; D not certain. The V and J ends lost 1 base and 5 bases respectively, with 17 bases between them. Germline CDR1 SEHNR, CDR2 FQNEAQ (reference sequence). The length of the CDR3 is 16 residues. The CDR3 coding sequence is TGTGCCAGCAGCTTAGAGGGTGCGGTCGGAGCTTATGGCTACACCTTC. Translating gives CASSLEGAVGAYGYTF.

This clonotype was counted many times. This chain joins TRBV5-1 and TRBJ2-6, with no clear D. V was clipped by 4 bases and J by 2 bases, with 10 bases between them. This CDR3 contains 15 residues. The germline V gene has CDR1 SGHRS and CDR2 YFSETQ. The CDR3: CASSPESPGANVLTF. The CDR3 bases are TGCGCCAGCAGCCCGGAGTCCCCTGGGGCCAACGTCCTGACTTTC. Full variable domain (remainder filled in from reference TRBV5-1 and TRBJ2-6): KAGVTQTPRYLIKTRGQQVTLSCSPISGHRSVSWYQQTPGQGLQFLFEYFSETQRNKGNFPGRFSGRQFSNSRSEMNVSTLELGDSALYLCASSPESPGANVLTFGAGSRLTVL.

This clonotype was observed at least ten times. This chain links TRBV27 with TRBJ2-7; D might be TRBD2 (5 bases). The CDR3 loop spans 11 amino acids. The germline V gene has CDR1 MNHEY and CDR2 SMNVEV (reference sequence). The CDR3 here is CATGNSYEQYF. The CDR3 nucleotides are TGTGCTACGGGGAACTCCTACGAGCAGTACTTC.

Concerning this clonotype itself: A clone one base away is much larger, so this may be a read error. The chain joins TRBV5-1 to TRBJ2-1; no firm D call. The CDR3 spans 11 residues. Per the germline V gene, CDR1 is SGHRS and CDR2 is YFSETQ. CDR3 sequence reads: CVSSLEYEQFF. In DNA form, the CDR3 reads TGCGTCAGCAGCTTGGAGTATGAGCAGTTCTTC.

The rearrangement links TRBV20-1 to TRBJ2-1, with D possibly TRBD2 on 7 matching bases. The V and J ends lost 6 bases and 6 bases respectively, with 24 bases between them. Germline lookup yields CDR1 DFQATT and CDR2 SNEGSKA (reference sequence). This CDR3 is built from 16 residues. Here the CDR3 reads CSAGGLDSHTTNEQFF. In DNA form, the CDR3 reads TGCAGTGCGGGGGGGCTGGACTCCCATACCACCAATGAGCAGTTCTTC.

The rearrangement joins TRBV11-2 to TRBJ2-1; 12 positions agree with TRBD2. Germline V lookup: CDR1 SGHAT, CDR2 FQNNGV. V shed 4 bases, J shed 8 bases, and the junction held 9 bases outside the gene matches. There are 16 residues in the CDR3. The CDR3 coding sequence is TGTGCCAGCAGCTCCCAGACTAGCGGGAGTCTCTATGAGCAGTTCTTC. Amino acid sequence: CASSSQTSGSLYEQFF.

In DNA form, the CDR3 reads TGCAGTGCCCAGGAAGCGGGGAGCTCCTACAATGAGCAGTTCTTC. Protein product: CSAQEAGSSYNEQFF. The J gene is TRBJ2-1, the V gene TRBV20-1; 7 nucleotides align to TRBD2. From germline, CDR1 is DFQATT and CDR2 SNEGSKA (reference sequence). The CDR3 extends over 15 amino acids. J lost 0 bases, V lost 6 bases, and 8 bases had no gene match.

The V and J genes are TRBV6-6 and TRBJ1-4; 8 bases are a match to TRBD1. V shed 7 bases, J shed 8 bases, and the junction held 9 bases outside the gene matches. The V gene's germline CDR1 is MNHNY and CDR2 SVGAGI (reference sequence). The CDR3 runs to 14 residues. Here the CDR3 reads CASNTDRAREKLFF. CDR3 DNA: TGTGCCAGCAACACGGACAGGGCAAGGGAAAAACTGTTTTTT.

This clonotype was seen just once. The conserved phenylalanine or tryptophan is not found at the CDR3 terminus, so this likely reflects a read error. This sequence joins TRBV10-1 and TRBJ2-2; 7 positions agree with TRBD1. The CDR3 consists of 16 residues. Germline-derived CDR1 and CDR2 are WNHNN and SYGVQD (reference sequence). The ends lost 0 bases at V and 4 bases at J; junction bases unmatched: 5. CDR3 residues: CASSESRGPSTGELFC. As DNA, the CDR3 is TGCGCCAGCAGTGAGTCAAGGGGGCCAAGCACCGGGGAGCTGTTTTGT.

The gene calls are TRBV4-1 and TRBJ2-7, with D possibly TRBD2 on 6 matching bases. Deletions cut 1 base from V and 1 base from J, with 26 bases between. This CDR3 has 20 amino acids. Germline V gene sequence: CDR1 MGHRA, CDR2 YSYEKL. The CDR3: CASSQGFGGRGLTLSYEQYF. CDR3 nucleotides: TGCGCCAGCAGCCAAGGATTCGGGGGACGGGGACTCACACTATCCTACGAGCAGTACTTC.

This clonotype turned up a few times. The CDR3 loop is CASCRTGQDRDEQYF. CDR3 nucleotide sequence: TGCGCCAGCTGTAGGACGGGACAAGATAGGGACGAGCAGTACTTC. The rearrangement uses TRBV5-1 and TRBJ2-7, with D perhaps matching TRBD1 (6 bases). Trimming shortened V by 7 bases and J by 5 bases, and 22 bases separated the two germline ends. Germline-derived CDR1 and CDR2 are SGHRS and YFSETQ. The CDR3 spans 15 residues. The full variable domain, completed using reference TRBV5-1 and TRBJ2-7, is KAGVTQTPRYLIKTRGQQVTLSCSPISGHRSVSWYQQTPGQGLQFLFEYFSETQRNKGNFPGRFSGRQFSNSRSEMNVSTLELGDSALYLCASCRTGQDRDEQYFGPGTRLTVT.

The rearrangement uses TRBV5-1 and TRBJ1-2; maybe TRBD1 (5 bases). Trimming left V 5 bases short and J 4 bases short, with 9 bases between. CDR3 length: 12 amino acids. CDR1 and CDR2 from the germline V gene are SGHRS and YFSETQ. The CDR3 DNA reads TGCGCCAGCAGGACAGTGGGCTATGGCTACACCTTC. Amino acids: CASRTVGYGYTF.

This clonotype was found a few times. The V gene is TRBV28, the J gene TRBJ2-5; D ambiguous. Germline V gene sequence: CDR1 MDHEN, CDR2 SYDVKM. The CDR3 has 15 amino acids. Trimming pared 6 bases from V and 0 bases from J, leaving 14 bases between. Here the CDR3 reads CASRGLRLYQETQYF. The CDR3 DNA reads TGTGCCAGCAGAGGATTGAGGTTGTACCAAGAGACCCAGTACTTC.

The CDR3 DNA is TGTGCCAGCAGTTTCTGGGGGTCTGAAGCTTTCTTT. This sequence encodes CASSFWGSEAFF. The genes are TRBV28 and TRBJ1-1; tentative D call: TRBD1 (5 bases). Germline V gene sequence: CDR1 MDHEN, CDR2 SYDVKM. V dropped 3 bases and J dropped 6 bases, with 8 bases sitting between them. This CDR3 has 12 amino acids.

Many counts were recorded for this clonotype. The chain recombines TRBV10-3 with TRBJ2-7, with D perhaps being TRBD1 or TRBD2 (5 bases each). Germline V gene lookup returns CDR1 ENHRY and CDR2 SYGVKD. V was shortened by 6 bases and J by 5 bases, with 14 bases between the two germline ends. CDR3 length equals 13 residues. The CDR3 here is CAIRGPAGDEQYF. The CDR3 DNA follows: TGTGCCATCAGGGGGCCCGCCGGGGACGAGCAGTACTTC.

This clonotype came up a few times. One end of the junction does not line up with germline, which may come from a read error. J is TRBJ2-1 and V is TRBV27; 8 bases map to TRBD2. From germline, CDR1 is MNHEY and CDR2 SMNVEV (reference sequence). The CDR3 loop spans 17 amino acids. CDR3 DNA sequence: TGTGCCAGCAGTTTACCTTCTGGACTAGCAGCCTACAATGGGCAGTTCTTC. As protein: CASSLPSGLAAYNGQFF.

This clonotype was picked up a small number of times. V usage is TRBV5-1 and J usage is TRBJ2-7, with D unresolved. The CDR3 sequence is 14 residues long. Germline CDR1 reads SGHRS; CDR2 reads YFSETQ. Deletions cut 4 bases from V and 0 bases from J, with 11 bases between. The CDR3 sequence is CASSLLTDSYEQYF. The CDR3 region has the DNA TGCGCCAGCAGCCTTCTCACGGACTCCTACGAGCAGTACTTC.